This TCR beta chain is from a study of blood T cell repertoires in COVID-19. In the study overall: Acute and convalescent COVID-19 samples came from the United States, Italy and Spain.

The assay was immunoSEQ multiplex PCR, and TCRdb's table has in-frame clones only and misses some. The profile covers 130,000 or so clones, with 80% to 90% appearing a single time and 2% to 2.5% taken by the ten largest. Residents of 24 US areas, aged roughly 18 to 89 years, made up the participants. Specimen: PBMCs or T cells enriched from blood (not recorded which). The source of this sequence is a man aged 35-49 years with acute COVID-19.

The CDR3 loop reads CASSLTSSGNTIYF. Here the CDR3 DNA reads TGTGCCAGCAGCTTAACGAGCTCTGGAAACACCATATATTTT. The gene calls are TRBV7-3 and TRBJ1-3; D remains unclear. This CDR3 spans 14 amino acids. CDR1 is SGHTA and CDR2 is FQGTGA in the germline V gene. V lost 0 bases to trimming and J lost 0 bases, with 3 bases between them.